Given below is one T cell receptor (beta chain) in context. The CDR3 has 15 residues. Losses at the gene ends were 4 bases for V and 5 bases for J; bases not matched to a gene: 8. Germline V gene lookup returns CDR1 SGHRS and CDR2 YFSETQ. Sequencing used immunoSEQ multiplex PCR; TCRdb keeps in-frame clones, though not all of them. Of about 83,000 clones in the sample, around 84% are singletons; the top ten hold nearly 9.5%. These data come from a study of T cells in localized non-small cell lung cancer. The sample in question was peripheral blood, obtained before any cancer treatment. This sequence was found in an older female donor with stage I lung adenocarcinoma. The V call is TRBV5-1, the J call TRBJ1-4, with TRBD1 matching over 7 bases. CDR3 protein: CASSQDRALNEKLFF. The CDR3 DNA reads TGCGCCAGCAGCCAAGACAGGGCCCTAAATGAAAAACTGTTTTTT. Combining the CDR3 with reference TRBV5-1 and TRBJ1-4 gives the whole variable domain KAGVTQTPRYLIKTRGQQVTLSCSPISGHRSVSWYQQTPGQGLQFLFEYFSETQRNKGNFPGRFSGRQFSNSRSEMNVSTLELGDSALYLCASSQDRALNEKLFFGSGTQLSVL.